This TCR beta chain was sequenced in a study of cytomegalovirus exposure and HLA in healthy donors. The overall study: Among over 300 genotyped donors, roughly 80% fell in the Caucasian-associated ancestry cluster. General study points: Later analysis identified a missense DCLRE1C variant that was linked to TCR beta V- and J-gene trimming. Later analysis reportedly placed an Asian-associated ancestry cluster below the roughly 600-donor mean in N-insertions. The authors enumerated around 150 TCR beta chains as linked to cytomegalovirus.

PCR was performed using 60 Vbeta and 13 Jbeta primers. Measured with immunoSEQ multiplex PCR; TCRdb has only the in-frame clones, and not every one. The table includes some 140,000 clones, about three quarters detected once. Trimming took 0 bases from V and 0 from J, leaving 10 bases between them. The CDR3 covers 16 residues. Germline CDR1 is SGHRS and CDR2 is YFSETQ. Turning to this clone: No antigen is known for it. This specimen includes other DNA sequences encoding the same CDR3.

The receptor was derived from a woman aged 40 to 55 in good health and CMV-seronegative. This chain connects TRBV5-1 to TRBJ1-3, with D possibly being TRBD1 (6 bases). The sequencing input was PBMCs. The chain's CDR3 is CASSLVSGDSGNTIYF. CDR3 bases: TGCGCCAGCAGCTTGGTTTCAGGGGACTCTGGAAACACCATATATTTT.